This TCR beta chain was identified during a study of patients and donors after allogeneic stem cell transplantation (dated by TCRdb to about 2020). Preparation of the library involved RT-PCR. Sequenced using a NextSeq 550. TCRdb reworked the public reads: Q25 trimming with fastp, MiXCR clone assembly, productive beta chains retained. Identical CDR3 protein sequences are pooled into one entry, listed with their most common genes and DNA. For this sample there are about 960,000 distinct CDR3 sequences; more than 15% appear just once. The ten largest clones capture roughly 6% of the sample. This clonotype was seen once. There is no known antigen for this receptor. No much larger clone exists at a distance of one base, and base qualities are not known. A solitary read yields weak support. CDR1 SGHVS and CDR2 FQNEAQ were looked up in the germline V gene. Ends trimmed: V by 0 bases, J by 5 bases; bases unmatched to a gene: 14. From its cysteine to its phenylalanine, the CDR3 spans 19 amino acids. Left in the record is the CDR3 DNA by itself, 57 bases read in frame from the first base.

Sequencing was done on a sample of blood, either unsorted or a sorted T cell fraction (not recorded which). This chain joins TRBV7-8 to TRBJ2-1; the junction holds 9 bases that match TRBD2. This TCR came from a human donor who was either an allogeneic HSCT recipient or a stem cell or donor lymphocyte infusion donor (not recorded which). It is not recorded whose cells these are; they may come from a transplant donor. CDR3 reads: CASSLAPSEWRGGNNEQFF. The DNA sequence follows: TGTGCCAGCAGCTTAGCTCCCAGCGAATGGCGGGGGGGGAACAATGAGCAGTTCTTC.